Reported below is one T cell receptor (beta chain). Its target is not known. Germline values: CDR1 SGHDT, CDR2 YYEEEE. V lost 4 bases to trimming and J lost 5 bases; unmatched junction nucleotides: 6. The CDR3 sequence is 14 residues long. The repertoire was sequenced with immunoSEQ multiplex PCR; TCRdb's copy has only in-frame clones and lacks some. The table records tens of thousands of clones, roughly 78% of them present only once. The sample comes from a study of vaccination effects on CD4 cells after COVID-19. Under the ViraFEST assay, PBMC were stimulated with viral peptide pools so that antigen-specific CD4+ T cells expanded. Sequencing was performed afterwards. Investigators separated out CD4+ T cells once approximately 9 days of culture had passed. Nucleocapsid antibodies were negative in the vaccine recipients, who had never had SARS-CoV-2 infection.

This TCR came from a human donor who received a COVID-19 vaccine. The chain carries TRBV5-6 and TRBJ2-3, with 8 bases identical to TRBD1. The source material was CD4+ T cells from PBMCs cultured with HCoV-OC43 spike peptides, sampled before COVID-19 vaccination. Subset specified: HCoV-OC43 spike overlapping peptide pool stimulation. The CDR3 nucleotides are TGTGCCAGCAGCCCTAGAGGACAGGGAGATACGCAGTATTTT. This codes for CASSPRGQGDTQYF.